This T cell receptor (beta chain) was captured by sequencing in a study of blood T cell repertoires in COVID-19. The length of the CDR3 is 15 residues. The germline V gene has CDR1 SGHRS and CDR2 YFSETQ. Trimming removed 6 bases from V and 6 bases from J; junction bases left unmatched: 9. Generated by immunoSEQ multiplex PCR, the TCRdb table keeps only in-frame clones and is missing some. The sample consists of 100,000 to 120,000 clones, about 88% of them appearing once. This TCR was recovered from a man aged 35-49 years with acute or convalescent COVID-19. This chain connects TRBV5-1 to TRBJ2-2; 9 bases line up with TRBD1. Sequenced material: peripheral blood. The DNA of the CDR3 is TGCGCCAGCAACGAATTAACAGGGGGCCCCGGGGAGCTGTTTTTT. It specifies CASNELTGGPGELFF.